The 19 T cell receptor beta chains below come from one sample, sequenced in a study of cytomegalovirus exposure and HLA in healthy donors. PCR amplification relied on 60 Vbeta primers (plus 13 Jbeta primers). The data were produced by immunoSEQ multiplex PCR, yet TCRdb's version contains in-frame clones alone and is incomplete. Among around 120,000 clones listed, roughly three quarters were seen once. The sample was PBMCs. The receptors here all came from a woman aged 40 to 50 in good health and CMV-seronegative.

This chain connects TRBV2 to TRBJ2-7; 8 bases agree with TRBD1. This CDR3 spans 13 amino acids. After removal of 7 bases from V and 3 bases from J, the junction contained 5 bases not matched to a gene. Germline V CDR1 and CDR2: SNHLY, FYNNEI. The CDR3 reads CASKQGAFYEQYF. CDR3 coding DNA: TGTGCCAGCAAGCAGGGGGCTTTCTACGAGCAGTACTTC. Together with reference TRBV2 and TRBJ2-7, the CDR3 gives the full variable domain: EPEVTQTPSHQVTQMGQEVILRCVPISNHLYFYWYRQILGQKVEFLVSFYNNEISEKSEIFDDQFSVERPDGSNFTLKIRSTKLEDSAMYFCASKQGAFYEQYFGPGTRLTVT.

The chain links TRBV19 to TRBJ2-2; 9 bases fit TRBD1. The CDR3 consists of 15 residues. V shed 5 bases and J 6 bases; nucleotides not matched to a gene: 7. The germline CDR1 and CDR2 sequences are LNHDA and SQIVND (reference sequence). The CDR3 bases are TGTGCCAGTAGTCGGGACAGGGTAGGGGCCGGGGAGCTGTTTTTT. It yields the protein CASSRDRVGAGELFF.

The V and J genes are TRBV27 and TRBJ1-5; D unclear. The CDR3 loop spans 18 amino acids. Looked up from germline, CDR1 is MNHEY and CDR2 is SMNVEV (reference sequence). The V and J ends lost 3 bases and 1 base respectively, with 19 bases between them. CDR3 nucleotides: TGTGCCAGCAGTTTCTGGCAGACACCGGCGCTGAGCAATCAGCCCCAGCATTTT. This sequence encodes CASSFWQTPALSNQPQHF.

The chain uses TRBV27 and TRBJ2-3, with D tentatively TRBD2 (5 bases). Trimming shortened V by 5 bases and J by 1 base, and 16 bases separated the two germline ends. The CDR3 runs to 16 residues. The germline V gene has CDR1 MNHEY and CDR2 SMNVEV (reference sequence). CDR3 amino acids: CASSPPVGVGTDTQYF. CDR3 DNA: TGTGCCAGCAGTCCGCCCGTCGGGGTAGGCACAGATACGCAGTATTTT.

The chain links TRBV27 to TRBJ2-7; 9 nucleotides align to TRBD1. CDR3 length: 16 residues. Per the germline V gene, CDR1 is MNHEY and CDR2 is SMNVEV (reference sequence). Unmatched junction bases numbered 16, after V lost 6 bases and J lost 7 bases. Here the CDR3 DNA reads TGTGCCAGCAGCTATTCGATCCGGGACAGGGCTGGGGAGCAGTACTTC. Amino acids: CASSYSIRDRAGEQYF.

As DNA, the CDR3 is TGTGCCAGCAGCCGGGACAGGGGTTTCTACGAGCAGTACTTC. Translating gives CASSRDRGFYEQYF. The rearrangement links TRBV11-2 to TRBJ2-7; 10 positions match TRBD1. Germline lookup yields CDR1 SGHAT and CDR2 FQNNGV. The CDR3 spans 14 residues. With V trimmed by 5 bases and J by 3 bases, 4 bases remained unmatched.

J is TRBJ2-3 and V is TRBV1; TRBD2, the D gene given by the table, was not confirmed from the DNA. TRBV1 corresponds to a pseudogene. The CDR3 sequence is 19 residues long. The CDR3 protein is CTSSQETLAGVGGTDTQYF. CDR3 nucleotide sequence: TGCACCAGCAGCCAAGAGACGCTAGCGGGCGTAGGGGGCACAGATACGCAGTATTTT.

Remarks on this clone: A read error may account for a junction end that differs from germline. Additional DNA sequences in this sample encode the identical CDR3. This sequence joins TRBV27 and TRBJ2-6; D is possibly TRBD1 (5 bases). Germline-derived CDR1 and CDR2 are MNHEY and SMNVEV (reference sequence). This CDR3 contains 12 residues. The CDR3 here is CASRTGANVLTF. CDR3 coding DNA: TGTGCCAGTAGAACTGGGGCCAACGTCCTCACTTTC.

The rearrangement joins TRBV30 to TRBJ1-2, with D possibly being TRBD1 (5 bases). V lost 2 bases to trimming and J lost 5 bases, with 9 bases between them. The germline V gene encodes CDR1 GTSNPN and CDR2 SVGIG (reference sequence). This CDR3 contains 12 residues. CDR3 loop: CAWSLQGYGYTF. CDR3 DNA sequence: TGTGCCTGGAGTCTCCAGGGTTATGGCTACACCTTC. The whole variable domain, remainder taken from reference TRBV30 and TRBJ1-2, is SQTIHQWPATLVQPVGSPLSLECTVEGTSNPNLYWYRQAAGRGLQLLFYSVGIGQISSEVPQNLSASRPQDRQFILSSKKLLLSDSGFYLCAWSLQGYGYTFGSGTRLTVV.

CDR3 nucleotide sequence: TGCGCCAGCAGCCAAGGTGATAGCGGGGGGTACCAAGAGACCCAGTACTTC. Protein product: CASSQGDSGGYQETQYF. V gene TRBV4-1 combines with J gene TRBJ2-5, with 10 positions matching TRBD2. The CDR3 is 17 amino acids. In germline, CDR1 is MGHRA, CDR2 YSYEKL. V dropped 1 base and J dropped 0; count of bases not matched to a gene: 5.

V and J are TRBV28 and TRBJ2-5; D is perhaps TRBD2 (5 bases). Trimming left V 8 bases short and J 0 bases short, with 19 bases between. The CDR3 runs 16 residues. The germline gives CDR1 MDHEN, CDR2 SYDVKM. The CDR3 is CASVPRAWRYQETQYF. The CDR3 DNA reads TGTGCCAGCGTGCCGCGGGCCTGGAGGTACCAAGAGACCCAGTACTTC.

The chain uses TRBV6-6 and TRBJ1-6; D gene ambiguous. The CDR3 is 13 amino acids. V gave up 8 bases and J gave up 10 bases, with 15 bases separating them. CDR1 and CDR2 (germline): MNHNY, SVGAGI (reference sequence). The CDR3 sequence: CASGGGISSPLHF. CDR3 in DNA: TGTGCCAGCGGTGGCGGGATTTCATCACCCCTCCACTTT.

This clone was counted a few times. Distinct nucleotide sequences in the sample also encode this CDR3. The V and J genes are TRBV7-6 and TRBJ2-2; 12 bases match TRBD1. The length of the CDR3 is 15 residues. Germline V CDR1 and CDR2: SGHVS, FNYEAQ. The V segment lost 5 bases and the J segment 4 bases; nucleotides outside the gene matches: 2. CDR3 bases: TGTGCCAGCAGCCTGGGACAGGGGGCCACCGGGGAGCTGTTTTTT. Translation gives CASSLGQGATGELFF.

This clone was seen only once. This sequence joins TRBV9 and TRBJ1-1, with 9 positions matching TRBD1. The CDR3 contains 15 residues. The germline CDR1 and CDR2 sequences are SGDLS and YYNGEE. V was clipped by 3 bases and J by 2 bases; unmatched bases: 5. CDR3 DNA: TGTGCCAGCAGCGCCGTACAGGGGGCTAACACTGAAGCTTTCTTT. This translates into CASSAVQGANTEAFF.

The chain has TRBV14 and TRBJ2-1; 10 bases map to TRBD2. With V trimmed by 4 bases and J by 6 bases, 6 bases remained unmatched. CDR1 is SGHDN and CDR2 is FVKESK in the germline V gene. The CDR3 contains 15 residues. The CDR3 sequence is CASSPTAGGSNEQFF. CDR3 bases: TGTGCCAGCAGCCCTACAGCGGGAGGGTCCAATGAGCAGTTCTTC.

The chain combines TRBV28 with TRBJ1-5; the match to TRBD1 covers 9 bases. The V gene's germline CDR1 is MDHEN and CDR2 SYDVKM. The CDR3 is 14 amino acids. J gave up 6 bases and V 6 bases, and 6 bases lay outside the gene matches. CDR3 protein: CASRPTGGGQPQHF. The CDR3 DNA follows: TGTGCCAGCAGACCGACAGGGGGTGGTCAGCCCCAGCATTTT.

Concerning this clone: Distinct nucleotide sequences in the sample also encode this CDR3. CDR3 amino acids: CSASGEETQYF. The DNA for the CDR3 is TGCAGTGCTAGCGGGGAAGAGACCCAGTACTTC. The chain recombines TRBV20-1 with TRBJ2-5; TRBD2 might be the D (5 bases). Germline V gives CDR1 DFQATT, CDR2 SNEGSKA (reference sequence). The CDR3 extends over 11 amino acids. The V end was cut by 3 bases, the J end by 3 bases, with 5 bases between.

This clone was detected a few times. This chain joins TRBV2 and TRBJ2-7; TRBD2 aligns across 12 bases. Germline V gives CDR1 SNHLY, CDR2 FYNNEI. This CDR3 comprises 14 residues. V trimming: 9 bases; J trimming: 3 bases; junction bases outside the gene matches: 6. The CDR3, as DNA: TGTGCCAGACAACTAGCGGGGGGAAGCTACGAGCAGTACTTC. It translates to CARQLAGGSYEQYF.

The CDR3 nucleotides are TGTGCCAGCAGTGAAGCCTGGGCCGACACCGGGGAGCTGTTTTTT. Its protein is CASSEAWADTGELFF. V and J are TRBV6-1 and TRBJ2-2; D is ambiguous. The CDR3 totals 15 residues. V gave up 0 bases and J gave up 3 bases, with 8 bases separating them. CDR1 is MNHNS and CDR2 is SASEGT in the germline V gene.